This record covers a single T cell receptor beta chain. Its antigen is still unknown. The data were obtained in a study of tissue T cells after allogeneic stem cell transplantation. Study-level information: Patients with graft-versus-host disease had grafts: several unmodified, three CD34-selected and T-cell-depleted.

Deletions cut 1 base from V and 3 bases from J, with 10 bases between. Per germline, CDR1 SGHKS and CDR2 YYEKEE (reference sequence). The CDR3 spans 15 residues. Notes on the study in general: Across patients, clones rarely overlapped, yet motif clusters were shared tissue-specifically.

Sequenced by immunoSEQ multiplex PCR; TCRdb stores in-frame clones only, minus some. The sample has roughly 800 clones; roughly 40% are singletons. This chain uses TRBV5-5 with TRBJ2-2, with D unresolved. This sequence was found in a female patient aged 40-69 years with steroid-refractory graft-versus-host disease after an allogeneic stem cell transplant. Part of the T cells may come from the graft donor. The sequences come from ileal tissue, collected at autopsy. The CDR3 protein is CASSLFQAYTGELFF. CDR3 bases: TGTGCCAGCAGCTTGTTCCAGGCGTACACCGGGGAGCTGTTTTTT.